This T cell receptor beta chain emerged from a study of Graves' ophthalmopathy and Graves' hyperthyroidism. The overall study: Stable hyperthyroidism referred to disease that showed no ophthalmopathy within 18 months of follow-up. General study findings and limits: The majority of expanded thyroid clonotypes above 0.001 frequency also occurred in blood.

None of the included patients had other autoimmune diseases, uncontrolled infections, pregnancy or lactation, as these led to exclusion. The diagnosis was founded upon clinical symptoms, serum thyroxine, TRAb, thyroid ultrasound and orbital computed tomography. Using RNA transcripts, the TCR beta CDR3 regions were amplified. Following a first-round RT-PCR that used HTBI primers, a second-round multiplex PCR was carried out. MiXCR was run by TCRdb on the multiplex PCR reads, yielding one entry per CDR3 protein. Counted here are over a million distinct CDR3 sequences, roughly two fifths occurring once; the ten biggest clones make up approximately 10%. This clonotype was recorded a few times. Its antigen is not identified. Trimming left V 12 bases short and J 4 bases short, with 20 bases between. The V gene's germline CDR1 is KGHDR and CDR2 SFDVKD. This CDR3 spans 14 amino acids.

Sequencing used peripheral blood or thyroid tissue (not recorded which). The chain is built from TRBV24-1 and TRBJ1-2; D ambiguous. The receptor's source is an adult man with Graves' hyperthyroidism. The CDR3 DNA is TGTGCCGCGGCCGAAACCGCCCGGGGCTATGGCTACACCTTC. It encodes CAAAETARGYGYTF.